This section outlines one T cell receptor beta chain sequence together with its context. The sample is drawn from a study of blood T cells in healthy people across ages. CDR1 is SGDLS, CDR2 YYNGEE, per germline. The CDR3 is 14 amino acids. Trimming stripped 0 bases from V and 5 bases from J, with 9 bases between. A sample-barcoded 5' primer and a J-beta primer mix were used in a second PCR of about 7 to 11 cycles. Each CDR3 protein is one row after TCRdb ran MiXCR on the 5' RACE reads. The top ten clones hold approximately 20% of a sample with approximately 1,000,000 distinct CDR3 sequences, around 45% of them seen once.

The chain joins TRBV9 to TRBJ1-5; weak D call: TRBD1 (5 bases). The TCR comes from a woman aged 60-75 years in good health. The material sequenced was blood. CDR3 region: CASSVGVGDQPQHF. The CDR3 region has the DNA TGTGCCAGCAGCGTAGGGGTAGGGGATCAGCCCCAGCATTTT.